This T cell receptor beta chain was recorded in a study of regulatory T cells in long-lasting Graves disease. Study-wide points: There was favoring of TRBV28, TRBJ1-2 and TRBJ2-5 in persistent disease. Peripheral blood, not thyroid tissue, was the sole material studied. Less diverse TCR repertoires were seen in persistent Graves' patients than in newly diagnosed ones.

As for time point: newly diagnosed GD, antithyroid drugs for less than 3 months. The TCR library used RNA extracted from PBMCs. V was trimmed by 5 bases and J by 10 bases, leaving 18 bases between them. This CDR3 region has 15 residues. CDR1 and CDR2 from the germline V gene are SGHTA and FQGNSA. Combining iRepertoire HTBI primers with Arm-PCR of CDR3 regions, the authors built TCR beta libraries. One entry per CDR3 protein results from TCRdb running MiXCR on the multiplex PCR reads. The sample gives hundreds of thousands of distinct CDR3 sequences, over 15% of which show up once; 25% to 30% is in the top ten. This clonotype came up many times. Its antigen is unidentified. This sample also belongs to another study, concerning T cells in Graves' hyperthyroidism and ophthalmopathy. That study adds: A 13 V-J signature model discriminated ophthalmopathy versus stable hyperthyroidism.

The source of this sequence is a man in his forties with Graves disease. The V and J genes are TRBV7-2 and TRBJ1-6; no definite D call. Specimen: peripheral blood mononuclear cells (PBMCs), collected at new diagnosis, from a patient treated with antithyroid drugs. Here the CDR3 reads CASSLEGLGGSPLHF. The CDR3 nucleotides read TGTGCCAGCAGCCTAGAGGGTCTCGGCGGGTCACCCCTCCACTTT. The full variable domain, its missing parts supplied by reference TRBV7-2 and TRBJ1-6, is GAGVSQSPSNKVTEKGKDVELRCDPISGHTALYWYRQSLGQGLEFLIYFQGNSAPDKSGLPSDRFSAERTGGSVSTLTIQRTQQEDSAVYLCASSLEGLGGSPLHFGNGTRLTVT.